This T cell receptor beta chain was identified in a study of T cells in Graves' hyperthyroidism and ophthalmopathy. With respect to this clonotype: The antigen is undetermined.

Study-level results: Appearing also in blood were most of the thyroid clonotypes expanded above 0.001.

What was amplified from RNA transcripts were TCR beta CDR3 regions. Carried out on the TCR CDR3, a first-round RT-PCR used the HTBI primer set. In TCRdb, the multiplex PCR reads were re-called with MiXCR into one record per CDR3 protein. The sample has roughly 300,000 distinct CDR3 sequences, 18% seen once. Germline-derived CDR1 and CDR2 are MNHNS and SASEGT. V lost 4 bases and J lost 7, with 11 bases in between. The CDR3 consists of 12 residues. The TCR was taken from a woman in her forties or fifties with Graves' hyperthyroidism. The chain recombines TRBV6-1 with TRBJ2-7; D gene ambiguous. Sequenced sample: blood. DNA for the CDR3: TGTGCCAGCAGTGGACTCCCTAGAGAGCAGTACGTC. It specifies CASSGLPREQYV.